This T cell receptor beta chain was retrieved from a study of blood T cell repertoires in COVID-19. The method was immunoSEQ multiplex PCR; TCRdb's version includes in-frame clones alone and lacks a portion of them. Altogether fewer than 300,000 clones are present, approximately 82% being singletons, with the ten largest covering approximately 5%. Participants had their cohort set by participant-reported clinical history. Up to 2 weeks before entering the study, exposed participants had met a COVID-19 case. Material: PBMCs or T cells enriched from blood (not recorded which). The sequence was collected from a man aged 40-50 years who had been exposed to COVID-19.

As DNA, the CDR3 is TGCGCCAGCAGGTCCCGAGGCGAGTTGGACTATGGCTACACCTTC. Protein product: CASRSRGELDYGYTF. The chain recombines TRBV10-1 with TRBJ1-2; D not resolved. This CDR3 is built from 15 residues. Trimming stripped 6 bases from V and 3 bases from J, with 17 bases between. Germline CDR1 WNHNN, CDR2 SYGVQD (reference sequence).